The source of this T cell receptor (beta chain) is a study of T cell responses to AZD1222 COVID-19 vaccine (dated by TCRdb to about 2021). Background on the whole study: A total of 230 to 250 trial participants underwent TCR sequencing, of whom roughly 210 received two doses of AZD1222 and roughly 25 received two doses of the MenACWY control vaccine. Enrollment into the trials was organized by age into subgroups of 18-55, 56-69 and 70-plus years, and those subgroups contained about 160, 30 and 59 TCR-sequenced participants, respectively. The research as a whole found: Participants were mostly white British, with more females than males. The authors suggested clonal diversity may have been underestimated. The vaccine-associated CD4 TCRs covered the entire spike protein, and the dominant responses fell in regions 160-218 and 743-854. After two AZD1222 doses, spike-specific TCR breadth and depth were significantly higher than at day 0 and than in MenACWY recipients. Because no samples from the day 14 peak response were available, repertoires could be characterized only after the peak T cell response. Conclusions about previously exposed vaccinees were limited because only six AZD1222 recipients were SARS-CoV-2 seropositive at baseline. Reportedly, almost half of the unique spike-specific TCRs recognized epitopes lying outside the regions that are mutated in the B.1.351 and B.1.1.7 variants. In the small 56-69-year group, the increase in depth fell short of significance, most likely because of low power.

The CDR3 regions of human TCRbeta chains were subjected to immunosequencing. Regarding the original processing steps: TCRs in the repertoires were matched against a reference library of SARS-CoV-2-specific TCRs that had been generated with the MIRA antigen-specificity platform. Breadth was defined as the fraction of unique TCRs that were SARS-CoV-2-associated. Depth was defined as the fraction of total T cells that were SARS-CoV-2-associated. Using the MIRA data, each spike-specific TCR was mapped to the spike region that the TCR reacts to and placed in a CD4 or CD8 class. Log10-transformed breadth and depth values were compared by one-way ANOVA with Sidak's multiple comparisons tests. This is the immuneACCESS table as TCRdb keeps it, with only in-frame sequences that have V and J called. A part of the clones is gone; compared with another copy, unresolved V genes explain less than half, and the rest is unexplained. The DNA was the basis for D and trimming; V, J and clone size are from that table. The sample yields almost 70,000 clones; over 65% were counted once. Jointly, the top ten make up approximately 25% of the sample.

V is reduced by 5 bases and J by 7 bases, leaving a spacing of 15 bases between them. CDR1 and CDR2, per the germline V gene (reference sequence), are SEHNR and FQNEAQ. The CDR3 has 14 amino acids, counting the end cysteine and phenylalanine. Only the CDR3 portion is preserved as DNA: 42 bases, with reading frame beginning at the first base. About this clone: The specificity of this receptor is unknown. No base quality information exists; no much larger clone differs at one position.

The time point label, as the study defines it: about 28 days (+/-7) after the second vaccine dose. AZD1222 recipients with second doses at about 4 weeks or about 12 weeks were pooled, because spike-specific TCR depth and breadth did not differ between schedules. Samples from vaccinated people were obtained from the UK trials COV001 and COV002, which included a single-blind randomized controlled phase 2/3 trial of AZD1222 (ChAdOx1 nCoV-19) in healthy adults. Trial participant PBMC samples were collected at day 0 and day 28 after the second dose for TCRbeta chain sequencing. The chain is assembled from TRBV7-9 and TRBJ2-1; D gene: possibly TRBD2, on 5 matching bases. Sequenced here: peripheral blood, sampled 28 days after the second AZD1222 dose. The receptor was isolated from an adult who received the AZD1222 COVID-19 vaccine. The DNA sequence is as follows: TGTGCCAGCAGCCATCCGAATCGGGGAAATGAGCAGTTCTTC. Protein translation: CASSHPNRGNEQFF.